The 26 T cell receptor beta chains below all came from one sample that was sequenced in a study of blood T cell repertoires in COVID-19. Repertoires were generated with immunoSEQ multiplex PCR, while TCRdb's copy carries only in-frame clones and drops some. The repertoire has about 76,000 clones, around nine tenths of them found once; the top ten carry 8% to 9.5%. Material for sequencing was peripheral blood. All receptors come from a man younger than 45 with acute or convalescent COVID-19.

J is TRBJ2-1 and V is TRBV12-3 or TRBV12-4; TRBD2 aligns across 7 bases. This CDR3 region has 13 residues. The junction had 4 bases not matched to a gene; V was cut back by 3 bases and J by 8 bases. CDR3 nucleotide sequence: TGTGCCAGCAGTTTCGCTAGCGGCTATGAGCAGTTCTTC. This gives the protein CASSFASGYEQFF.

The V gene is TRBV5-6, the J gene TRBJ2-2; a weak D match, TRBD2 (6 bases). The CDR3 has 13 residues. Germline assignment: CDR1 SGHDT and CDR2 YYEEEE. V gave up 3 bases and J gave up 6 bases, with 9 bases separating them. CDR3 loop: CASSWEDAGELFF. CDR3 nucleotide sequence: TGTGCCAGCAGCTGGGAGGATGCCGGGGAGCTGTTTTTT.

The chain couples TRBV20-1 to TRBJ2-3, with no clear D. The CDR3 spans 14 residues. The V end lost 3 bases, the J end lost 0 bases, and 10 bases lay between the germline ends. Germline V gene sequence: CDR1 DFQATT, CDR2 SNEGSKA (reference sequence). The DNA for the CDR3 is TGCAGTGCTAGTGGCGGCGCGAGCACAGATACGCAGTATTTT. Amino acid sequence: CSASGGASTDTQYF.

J is TRBJ2-3 and V is TRBV3-1 (or the pseudogene TRBV3-2), with TRBD2 identical over 12 bases. Trimming cost V 4 bases and J 0 bases; bases outside gene matches: 5. The CDR3 covers 17 residues. Germline loops: CDR1 LGHDT, CDR2 YNNKEL (reference sequence). The CDR3 region is CASSLWTSGTSTDTQYF. Here the CDR3 DNA reads TGTGCCAGCAGCCTCTGGACTAGCGGGACCAGCACAGATACGCAGTATTTT.

The V gene is TRBV27, the J gene TRBJ2-1, with D uncertain. CDR1 and CDR2 from the germline V gene are MNHEY and SMNVEV (reference sequence). This CDR3 has 13 amino acids. V shed 0 bases and J shed 3 bases, with 3 bases lying between them. The CDR3 here is CASSLSFYNEQFF. The DNA for the CDR3 is TGTGCCAGCAGTTTATCCTTCTACAATGAGCAGTTCTTC.

The chain employs TRBV7-9 and TRBJ2-2, with 8 bases lining up with TRBD2. V lost 2 bases to trimming and J lost 5 bases; unmatched junction nucleotides: 4. The CDR3 loop spans 15 amino acids. The germline gives CDR1 SEHNR, CDR2 FQNEAQ (reference sequence). The CDR3 coding sequence is TGTGCCAGCAGCTTAAGCGGGAGTGGGACCGGGGAGCTGTTTTTT. This sequence encodes CASSLSGSGTGELFF.

The rearrangement uses TRBV7-3 and TRBJ2-1; 9 positions agree with TRBD2. The CDR3 extends over 16 amino acids. The V segment lost 0 bases and the J segment 4 bases; nucleotides outside the gene matches: 4. Germline CDR1 and CDR2: SGHTA and FQGTGA. In DNA, the CDR3 is TGTGCCAGCAGCTTAACGGCGGGAGGGACTTACAATGAGCAGTTCTTC. Its translation: CASSLTAGGTYNEQFF.

This chain links TRBV4-3 with TRBJ2-1; no clear D gene. This CDR3 is built from 14 residues. The V gene's germline CDR1 is LGHNA and CDR2 YSLEER. Trimming shortened V by 0 bases and J by 10 bases, and 13 bases separated the two germline ends. This CDR3 is CASSQDETVGEQFF. The CDR3 nucleotides are TGCGCCAGCAGCCAAGATGAAACGGTGGGCGAGCAGTTCTTC.

The CDR3: CASSYSGTSNEKLFF. The CDR3 DNA sequence: TGTGCCAGCAGTTACTCCGGGACATCTAATGAAAAACTGTTTTTT. The chain links TRBV6-5 to TRBJ1-4, with a tentative D call TRBD1 (6 bases). Germline lookup yields CDR1 MNHEY and CDR2 SVGAGI. V lost 0 bases and J lost 3, with 8 bases in between. The length of the CDR3 is 15 residues.

The chain employs TRBV27 and TRBJ2-5; tentative D call: TRBD1 (6 bases). The length of the CDR3 is 15 residues. The germline V gene encodes CDR1 MNHEY and CDR2 SMNVEV (reference sequence). V was clipped by 4 bases and J by 5 bases, with 17 bases between them. CDR3 protein: CASSSLQGSWETQYF. In nucleotides, the CDR3 is TGTGCCAGCAGTTCCCTGCAGGGGAGCTGGGAGACCCAGTACTTC.

This chain joins TRBV24-1 and TRBJ2-3; D is perhaps TRBD1 (5 bases). The germline V and J ends were trimmed by 9 bases and 6 bases, with 15 bases remaining between them. This CDR3 is built from 13 residues. CDR1 is KGHDR and CDR2 is SFDVKD in the germline V gene. CDR3 residues: CATGEGVGDTQYF. The CDR3 DNA follows: TGTGCCACCGGCGAAGGGGTAGGGGATACGCAGTATTTT.

This rearrangement joins TRBV14 to TRBJ2-7; the D gene is possibly TRBD2 (6 bases). CDR3 length: 12 amino acids. Looked up from germline, CDR1 is SGHDN and CDR2 is FVKESK. The V and J ends lost 4 bases and 6 bases respectively, with 10 bases between them. The CDR3 nucleotides read TGTGCCAGCAGCCCTGGAGGGCGCGAGCAGTACTTC. Residues: CASSPGGREQYF.

The V and J genes are TRBV7-3 and TRBJ2-1; D possibly corresponds to TRBD2 (6 bases). CDR1 is SGHTA, CDR2 FQGTGA, per germline. V lost 5 bases and J lost 0, with 11 bases in between. The CDR3 runs to 15 residues. DNA of the CDR3: TGTGCCAGCAGCCCGGACTACGGCTCCTACAATGAGCAGTTCTTC. Translation: CASSPDYGSYNEQFF.

The CDR3 spells CASQPQGGGLSLHF. The CDR3 DNA reads TGTGCCAGCCAACCTCAGGGGGGAGGCCTATCCCTCCACTTT. This chain links TRBV6-5 with TRBJ1-6; 7 bases are shared with TRBD1. CDR1 and CDR2 (germline): MNHEY, SVGAGI. The CDR3 extends over 14 amino acids. V shed 8 bases and J 14 bases; nucleotides not matched to a gene: 15.

This clone has only a few counts. The chain carries TRBV5-5 and TRBJ2-7; weak D call: TRBD1 (6 bases). The V and J ends lost 0 bases and 6 bases respectively, with 22 bases between them. The CDR3 has 17 amino acids. Germline CDR1 SGHKS, CDR2 YYEKEE (reference sequence). DNA for the CDR3: TGTGCCAGCAGCTTGGGATACTCGTCGACAGGAGGTGGCGAGCAGTACTTC. It encodes CASSLGYSSTGGGEQYF.

The CDR3 nucleotides read TGTGCCAGCAGTCAGACCTTTCGGGGGACGAACACTGAAGCTTTCTTT. Its translation: CASSQTFRGTNTEAFF. The chain links TRBV27 to TRBJ1-1; a possible D gene is TRBD1 (5 bases). In germline, CDR1 is MNHEY, CDR2 SMNVEV (reference sequence). The CDR3 spans 16 residues. The V and J ends lost 5 bases and 1 base respectively, with 17 bases between them.

The chain links TRBV27 to TRBJ2-6, with 12 bases aligning to TRBD2. Germline V gene lookup returns CDR1 MNHEY and CDR2 SMNVEV (reference sequence). The CDR3 consists of 18 residues. V shed 5 bases, J shed 4 bases, and the junction held 9 bases outside the gene matches. The chain's CDR3 is CASSRLAGDRGGANVLTF. The DNA of the CDR3 is TGTGCCAGCAGTCGACTAGCGGGAGATAGGGGAGGGGCCAACGTCCTGACTTTC.

This clone was counted once. The chain employs TRBV29-1 and TRBJ1-3, with 8 bases matching TRBD1. The V gene's germline CDR1 is SQVTM and CDR2 ANQGSEA. J gave up 0 bases and V 3 bases, and 19 bases lay outside the gene matches. The CDR3 consists of 20 residues. Here the CDR3 DNA reads TGCAGCGTTGATAGAGGGGGACAGGCTCCCCCGTTCAACTCTGGAAACACCATATATTTT. Translated: CSVDRGGQAPPFNSGNTIYF.

The chain recombines TRBV5-6 with TRBJ1-6; D unresolved. There are 16 residues in the CDR3. The V gene's germline CDR1 is SGHDT and CDR2 YYEEEE. The V end lost 0 bases, the J end lost 6 bases, and 13 bases lay between the germline ends. The DNA for the CDR3 is TGTGCCAGCAGCTTGGGCGGGTCCAATTTTAATTCACCCCTCCACTTT. It codes for CASSLGGSNFNSPLHF.

The sample holds a few counts of this clone. The V gene is TRBV28, the J gene TRBJ2-7; the D is unclear. Between the trimmed V and J ends, which lost 5 bases and 0 bases, there was a span of 11 bases. This CDR3 region has 14 residues. Germline CDR1 reads MDHEN; CDR2 reads SYDVKM. CDR3 loop: CASSPLWSSYEQYF. Here the CDR3 DNA reads TGTGCCAGCAGTCCCCTGTGGAGCTCCTACGAGCAGTACTTC.

J is TRBJ2-3 and V is TRBV7-8; 10 nucleotides line up with TRBD1. The CDR3 spans 15 residues. The germline V gene has CDR1 SGHVS and CDR2 FQNEAQ. The trim removed 8 bases at V and 2 bases at J, leaving 7 bases unmatched. In nucleotides, the CDR3 is TGTGCCAGCCGTCAAGGACAGGGGGTCACAGATACGCAGTATTTT. It specifies CASRQGQGVTDTQYF.

The V gene is TRBV7-9, the J gene TRBJ2-1; 7 bases fit TRBD2. The CDR3 has 14 amino acids. Germline CDR1 is SEHNR and CDR2 is FQNEAQ (reference sequence). The V segment lost 5 bases and the J segment 8 bases; nucleotides outside the gene matches: 9. The CDR3 here is CASSPWGGIDEQFF. In DNA form, the CDR3 reads TGTGCCAGCAGCCCCTGGGGAGGGATTGATGAGCAGTTCTTC.

V is TRBV29-1 and J is TRBJ1-2; no clear D gene. Germline CDR1 reads SQVTM; CDR2 reads ANQGSEA. V shed 6 bases and J shed 3 bases, with 14 bases lying between them. The CDR3 is 13 residues long. This CDR3 reads CSVKPADYYGYTF. CDR3 bases: TGCAGCGTGAAGCCGGCAGACTACTATGGCTACACCTTC.

The CDR3 DNA follows: TGTGCCAGCAGCCTTGGGACAGGGTCCCACGAGCAGTACTTC. Residues: CASSLGTGSHEQYF. The V call is TRBV7-9, the J call TRBJ2-7, with 9 bases matching TRBD1. CDR3 length: 14 residues. Germline loops: CDR1 SEHNR, CDR2 FQNEAQ (reference sequence). V lost 5 bases to trimming and J lost 5 bases; unmatched junction nucleotides: 7.

The chain is built from TRBV19 and TRBJ2-1; D possibly corresponds to TRBD1 (6 bases). With 4 bases removed from V and 6 bases from J, the gap between germline ends came to 16 bases. CDR1 and CDR2 from the germline V gene are LNHDA and SQIVND (reference sequence). The CDR3 runs to 15 residues. Here the CDR3 reads CASSTYGGSPNEQFF. CDR3 DNA sequence: TGTGCCAGTAGTACATATGGGGGCAGCCCCAATGAGCAGTTCTTC.

The chain uses TRBV5-1 and TRBJ2-1; D gene ambiguous. V was shortened by 1 base and J by 6 bases, with 11 bases between the two germline ends. The V gene's germline CDR1 is SGHRS and CDR2 YFSETQ. The CDR3 length is 14 residues. This chain's CDR3 is CASSLTGGVNEQFF. The CDR3 DNA is TGCGCCAGCAGCTTGACCGGTGGAGTCAATGAGCAGTTCTTC.